One sample yielded the 6 T cell receptor beta chains listed below, sequenced in a study of blood T cells in healthy people across ages. Combining a sample-barcoded 5' primer with a J-beta primer mix, a second PCR ran for 7 to 11 cycles. TCRdb reanalysed the 5' RACE reads using MiXCR and keeps one entry per CDR3 protein. The data show hundreds of thousands of distinct CDR3 sequences, 40% to 50% seen once. The sequencing input was blood. These TCRs come from a man in his 60s in good health.

This clonotype came up a few times. The V and J genes are TRBV7-8 and TRBJ2-7; D is perhaps TRBD2 (5 bases). Near its end, the DNA agrees better with TRBJ2-5, so the J call may be wrong. CDR3 length equals 15 residues. Germline V CDR1 and CDR2: SGHVS, FQNEAQ. The CDR3 DNA reads as TGTGCCAGCAGCTTAGACGCGGGTCCCAGGGAGACCCAGTACTTC. It encodes CASSLDAGPRETQYF.

This clonotype was detected a few times. J is TRBJ1-2 and V is TRBV12-3 or TRBV12-4; D gene unclear. The V end was cut by 3 bases, the J end by 4 bases, with 9 bases between. This CDR3 is built from 13 residues. In nucleotides, the CDR3 is TGTGCCAGCAGTTTGGACGGTCCCTATGGCTACACCTTC. Protein sequence: CASSLDGPYGYTF.

Points on this clonotype: At one boundary the junction diverges from the germline segment, which might be a read error. CDR3 nucleotide sequence: TGCGCCAGCAGCTTGGGCGGCTACTATGACTACACCTTC. Its translation is CASSLGGYYDYTF. The gene calls are TRBV5-1 and TRBJ1-2; D unresolved. CDR3 size: 13 residues. Per germline, CDR1 SGHRS and CDR2 YFSETQ.

The V gene is TRBV7-6, the J gene TRBJ2-1, with 8 bases aligning to TRBD2. The ends lost 1 base at V and 7 bases at J; junction bases unmatched: 6. CDR1 SGHVS and CDR2 FNYEAQ come from the germline V gene. The CDR3 loop spans 15 amino acids. Written as DNA, the CDR3 is TGTGCCAGCAGCTTAGGGGTAGCGGGGATGAATGAGCAGTTCTTC. As protein: CASSLGVAGMNEQFF.

V is TRBV27 and J is TRBJ2-7; 7 nucleotides match TRBD1. The assigned J gene may be wrong: the sequence end matches TRBJ2-5 better. Looked up from germline, CDR1 is MNHEY and CDR2 is SMNVEV (reference sequence). The length of the CDR3 is 12 residues. In nucleotides, the CDR3 is TGTGCCAGCAGAAGGGACAGCGGGACCCAGTACTTC. It translates to CASRRDSGTQYF.

The J gene is TRBJ2-5, the V gene TRBV14; perhaps TRBD1 as D (6 bases). The CDR3 is 15 amino acids. V was shortened by 1 base and J by 4 bases, with 13 bases between the two germline ends. From germline, CDR1 is SGHDN and CDR2 FVKESK. The CDR3 coding sequence is TGTGCCAGCAGCCAAGTTTCAGGGGTGGGAGAGACCCAGTACTTC. Its protein is CASSQVSGVGETQYF.